Listed below are T cell receptor beta chains from one sample, sequenced in a study of PD-1 blockade in classical Hodgkin lymphoma. Only in-frame clones appear in the TCRdb table, and some are missing; sequencing was by immunoSEQ multiplex PCR. The table includes about 86,000 clones, roughly nine tenths detected once. Material: peripheral blood mononuclear cells (PBMCs), obtained before the second cycle of nivolumab. The receptors derive from a human donor with classical Hodgkin lymphoma. The CDR3 runs from the conserved cysteine through the conserved F or W. The D gene is left open where the match is weak. Only some rows state a clone size, as once, few, many or a class for expanded clones.

V,length,J,size,D,DNA,CDR3
TRBV5-1,15,TRBJ1-5,few,TRBD1,TGCGCCAGCAGCGAAGGACAGGGGGCCAATCAGCCCCAGCATTTT,CASSEGQGANQPQHF
TRBV19,16,TRBJ2-5,-,TRBD2,TGTGCCAGTAGTTTTCCCTCCGGGACTAACGAAGAGACCCAGTACTTC,CASSFPSGTNEETQYF
TRBV27,13,TRBJ2-7,-,-,TGTGCCAGCAGTTCCTCTGTGGGGTGGGAGCAGTACTTC,CASSSSVGWEQYF
TRBV10-3,12,TRBJ2-1,-,-,TGTGCCATCTCACCAACCCTCCATGAGCAGTTCTTC,CAISPTLHEQFF
TRBV4-1,15,TRBJ1-4,-,-,TGCGCCAGCAGCCACCCAGGGGTAACTAATGAAAAACTGTTTTTT,CASSHPGVTNEKLFF
TRBV2,16,TRBJ1-2,-,-,TGTGCCAGCAGTGAAAGGGCAGGGCGATCGAACTATGGCTACACCTTC,CASSERAGRSNYGYTF
TRBV5-3,17,TRBJ2-1,-,TRBD2,TGTGCCAGAAGCTTGAATAGCGGGGGGTACTCCTACAATGAGCAGTTCTTC,CARSLNSGGYSYNEQFF
TRBV5-4,14,TRBJ2-1,-,TRBD1,TGTGCCAGCAGCCCGGGACAGGGTTACAATGAGCAGTTCTTC,CASSPGQGYNEQFF
TRBV18,13,TRBJ2-7,-,-,TGTGCCAGCTCACCTATTGGGACCTACGAGCAGTACTTC,CASSPIGTYEQYF
TRBV2,11,TRBJ2-7,-,-,TGTGCCAGCAGTGCTGTAAACGAGCAGTACTTC,CASSAVNEQYF
TRBV27,13,TRBJ2-1,-,-,TGTGCCAGCGCTTGGACGTCCTACAATGAGCAGTTCTTC,CASAWTSYNEQFF
TRBV28,12,TRBJ2-7,once,-,TGTGCCAGCAGGTCTTCGGTTTACGAGCAGTACTTC,CASRSSVYEQYF
TRBV18,13,TRBJ1-1,-,-,TGTGCCAGCTCACCCGGGAGCAACACTGAAGCTTTCTTT,CASSPGSNTEAFF
TRBV7-9,13,TRBJ2-7,-,-,TGTGCCAGCAGCAGGACGGACTCCTACGAGCAGTACTTC,CASSRTDSYEQYF
TRBV7-9,13,TRBJ2-7,-,-,TGTGCCAGCAGCTTAGATTCCGGGTACGAGCAGTACTTC,CASSLDSGYEQYF
TRBV5-1,14,TRBJ1-4,-,TRBD1,TGCGCCAGCAGCTTGGAACAGGGGGCCGAAAAACTGTTTTTT,CASSLEQGAEKLFF
TRBV21-1,18,TRBJ2-7,once,-,TGTGCCAGCAGCAAAGTCAGGCGGGGAGGTCCAGGTATCTACGAGCAGTACTTC,CASSKVRRGGPGIYEQYF
TRBV27,13,TRBJ2-1,-,-,TGTGCCAGCGGAATCAAGCCCTACAATGAGCAGTTCTTC,CASGIKPYNEQFF
TRBV6-6,14,TRBJ1-1,-,-,TGTGCCAGCAGTTACACCAACATGAACACTGAAGCTTTCTTT,CASSYTNMNTEAFF
TRBV5-5,14,TRBJ1-5,-,-,TGTGCCAGCAGCCTCAGGGATGGCAATCAGCCCCAGCATTTT,CASSLRDGNQPQHF
TRBV4-2,15,TRBJ2-1,-,-,TGTGCCAGCAGCCAAGGACTAGGATCCTACAATGAGCAGTTCTTC,CASSQGLGSYNEQFF
TRBV7-9,12,TRBJ1-1,-,-,TGTGCCAGCAGCAACGACAGCCCCAAAGCTTTCTTT,CASSNDSPKAFF
TRBV10-3,15,TRBJ2-1,once,TRBD2,TGTGCCATCAGTGGTCCGGGAGGGCTTGCCCATGAGCAGTTCTTC,CAISGPGGLAHEQFF
TRBV5-1,14,TRBJ2-1,-,TRBD2,TGCGCCAGCAGCCTGCTCGGGGGGGCCAATGAGCAGTTCTTC,CASSLLGGANEQFF
TRBV7-6,11,TRBJ2-1,-,-,TGTGCCAGCAGCTTAGTCGATGAGCAGTTCTTC,CASSLVDEQFF
TRBV5-6,13,TRBJ1-1,-,-,TGTGCCAGCAGCTTGGCAGGGGCCACTGAAGCTTTCTTT,CASSLAGATEAFF
TRBV5-6,15,TRBJ1-1,once,TRBD1,TGTGCCAGCAGCTTGGCTTCCAGGGGGGATACTGAAGCTTTCTTT,CASSLASRGDTEAFF
TRBV11-2,15,TRBJ2-1,-,-,TGTGCCAGCAGCTTAGAGGGGTTCTCCTACAATGAGCAGTTCTTC,CASSLEGFSYNEQFF
TRBV7-2,14,TRBJ2-1,-,TRBD2,TGTGCCAGCCTCTTGACTAGCCCTTACAATGAGCAGTTCTTC,CASLLTSPYNEQFF
TRBV27,13,TRBJ2-1,-,-,TGTGCCAGCAGTTTGGGGTCGTCGAATGAGCAGTTCTTC,CASSLGSSNEQFF
TRBV6-5,14,TRBJ2-1,-,TRBD2,TGTGCCAGCAGTTACTCGGGGCTAGCGGCTGAGCAGTTCTTC,CASSYSGLAAEQFF
TRBV10-3,14,TRBJ1-5,-,TRBD1,TGTGCCATCAGTGAGGGACAGGGGAATCAGCCCCAGCATTTT,CAISEGQGNQPQHF
TRBV18,15,TRBJ2-7,-,-,TGTGCCAGCTCGCTACAACAGGGTCCCTCCTACGAGCAGTACTTC,CASSLQQGPSYEQYF